The TCR beta chain described here comes from a study of cytomegalovirus exposure and HLA in healthy donors. Across the study: A prior analysis found about 120 million unique TCR beta sequences from around 200 million T cells. The study, taken as a whole, reports: An apparent linkage of common viral pathogens to several of the most significant clusters emerged in a later analysis. As was reported, the classifier diagnosed cytomegalovirus status with high specificity and sensitivity.

Primers: 60 Vbeta forward and 13 Jbeta reverse. The repertoire was sequenced with immunoSEQ multiplex PCR; TCRdb's copy has only in-frame clones and lacks some. This sample yields roughly 680 clones, of which around 53% are seen a single time; less than 30% belongs to the top ten. This clone appeared a few times. Its antigen is not known. A junction boundary mismatches the germline segment, possibly from a read error. Germline CDR1 reads SEHNR; CDR2 reads FQNEAQ (reference sequence). The length of the CDR3 is 17 residues. This TCR was recovered from a man aged 35 to 55 in good health and CMV-seronegative. The sequenced sample was PBMCs. The chain is built from TRBV7-9 and TRBJ2-2; 13 nucleotides agree with TRBD2. This CDR3 is CSSSPVGLTSGRGELFF. DNA of the CDR3: TGTTCCAGCAGCCCAGTTGGATTGACTAGCGGGAGGGGGGAGCTGTTTTTT.